This is a list of T cell receptor beta chains from one sample in a study of blood T cell repertoires in COVID-19. Produced via immunoSEQ multiplex PCR; TCRdb's table is partial and in-frame only. The data contain roughly 220,000 clones, approximately 83% of them singletons. Source material: peripheral blood. Receptors were obtained from a woman between 55 and 75 years old with acute or convalescent COVID-19. CDR3s include the opening cysteine and the closing phenylalanine or tryptophan. Each record gives: clone size, J gene, D gene, V gene, CDR3 protein, CDR3 DNA. The D gene is left open where the match is weak. Part of the rows lack a size; the others show once, few, many or a class for expanded clones.

abundance: NA; j_gene: TRBJ1-5; d_gene: TRBD1; v_gene: TRBV10-2; CDR3aa: CASTGTGFQPQHF; CDR3nt: TGCGCCAGTACTGGGACAGGGTTTCAGCCCCAGCATTTT
abundance: NA; j_gene: TRBJ1-6; d_gene: TRBD1; v_gene: TRBV6-6; CDR3aa: CASSPQGALGYNSPLHF; CDR3nt: TGTGCCAGCAGTCCCCAGGGGGCGCTCGGATATAATTCACCCCTCCACTTT
abundance: few; j_gene: TRBJ1-2; d_gene: NA; v_gene: TRBV6-1; CDR3aa: CASREAGGSYGYTF; CDR3nt: TGTGCCAGCAGAGAAGCAGGAGGCAGTTATGGCTACACCTTC
abundance: NA; j_gene: TRBJ1-3; d_gene: NA; v_gene: TRBV10-3; CDR3aa: CGSFLAIYF; CDR3nt: TGTGGTAGCTTTCTCGCCATATATTTT
abundance: NA; j_gene: TRBJ2-6; d_gene: NA; v_gene: TRBV4-2; CDR3aa: CASSREGVTGANVLTF; CDR3nt: TGTGCCAGCAGCCGAGAAGGGGTGACTGGGGCCAACGTCCTGACTTTC
abundance: many; j_gene: TRBJ1-4; d_gene: NA; v_gene: TRBV4-1; CDR3aa: CASSQVSSGTNEKLFF; CDR3nt: TGCGCCAGCAGCCAAGTTAGCTCGGGGACTAATGAAAAACTGTTTTTT
abundance: NA; j_gene: TRBJ2-2; d_gene: NA; v_gene: TRBV9; CDR3aa: CASSEEVVPNTGELFF; CDR3nt: TGTGCCAGCAGCGAGGAGGTGGTGCCGAACACCGGGGAGCTGTTTTTT
abundance: NA; j_gene: TRBJ1-2; d_gene: TRBD1; v_gene: TRBV9; CDR3aa: CASSVDGTGRNGYTF; CDR3nt: TGTGCCAGCAGCGTAGATGGGACAGGGAGGAATGGCTACACCTTC
abundance: NA; j_gene: TRBJ1-2; d_gene: TRBD1; v_gene: TRBV19; CDR3aa: CASKRDRGVSIGYTF; CDR3nt: TGTGCCAGTAAACGGGACAGGGGCGTGAGTATCGGCTACACCTTC
abundance: NA; j_gene: TRBJ1-6; d_gene: TRBD1; v_gene: TRBV6-6; CDR3aa: CASSSQDRVSYSPLHF; CDR3nt: TGTGCCAGCAGCTCCCAAGACAGGGTTTCATATTCACCCCTCCACTTT
abundance: NA; j_gene: TRBJ2-3; d_gene: NA; v_gene: TRBV6-4; CDR3aa: CASSPSSTGTDTQYF; CDR3nt: TGTGCCAGCAGTCCTAGCAGCACGGGCACAGATACGCAGTATTTT
abundance: NA; j_gene: TRBJ1-2; d_gene: NA; v_gene: TRBV6-5; CDR3aa: CASSPTDYGYTF; CDR3nt: TGTGCCAGCAGCCCGACAGACTATGGCTACACCTTC
abundance: NA; j_gene: TRBJ2-7; d_gene: NA; v_gene: TRBV19; CDR3aa: CASGSPYEQYF; CDR3nt: TGTGCCAGTGGCTCGCCCTACGAGCAGTACTTC
abundance: once; j_gene: TRBJ2-5; d_gene: NA; v_gene: TRBV30; CDR3aa: CAWTPRGGETQYF; CDR3nt: TGTGCCTGGACCCCCAGGGGCGGAGAGACCCAGTACTTC
abundance: NA; j_gene: TRBJ1-1; d_gene: NA; v_gene: TRBV5-1; CDR3aa: CASSPGHSNTEAFF; CDR3nt: TGCGCCAGCAGCCCGGGACATTCGAACACTGAAGCTTTCTTT
abundance: NA; j_gene: TRBJ2-7; d_gene: TRBD1; v_gene: TRBV5-5; CDR3aa: CASTFSTGTVREQYF; CDR3nt: TGTGCCAGCACCTTCTCAACCGGGACAGTACGCGAGCAGTACTTC
abundance: NA; j_gene: TRBJ2-3; d_gene: NA; v_gene: TRBV24-1; CDR3aa: CATSGYSNTDTQYF; CDR3nt: TGTGCCACCAGTGGGTACAGCAACACAGATACGCAGTATTTT
abundance: NA; j_gene: TRBJ1-1; d_gene: TRBD1; v_gene: TRBV10-3; CDR3aa: CAIRPDRDTEAFF; CDR3nt: TGTGCCATCAGGCCGGACAGGGACACTGAAGCTTTCTTT
abundance: NA; j_gene: TRBJ2-7; d_gene: TRBD2; v_gene: TRBV14; CDR3aa: CASSPRTSGGRYEQYF; CDR3nt: TGTGCCAGCAGCCCGCGGACTAGCGGGGGTCGGTACGAGCAGTACTTC
abundance: NA; j_gene: TRBJ1-1; d_gene: NA; v_gene: TRBV19; CDR3aa: CASSMDWTEAFF; CDR3nt: TGTGCCAGTAGTATGGACTGGACTGAAGCTTTCTTT
abundance: NA; j_gene: TRBJ2-7; d_gene: TRBD1; v_gene: TRBV24-1; CDR3aa: CATSDFKTGTYEQYF; CDR3nt: TGTGCCACCAGTGATTTTAAGACAGGGACCTACGAGCAGTACTTC
abundance: few; j_gene: TRBJ2-1; d_gene: NA; v_gene: TRBV7-2; CDR3aa: CASSLDRLANEQFF; CDR3nt: TGTGCCAGCAGCTTAGATAGACTCGCTAATGAGCAGTTCTTC
abundance: once; j_gene: TRBJ2-2; d_gene: NA; v_gene: TRBV11-3; CDR3aa: CASGLHGGTAGELFF; CDR3nt: TGTGCCAGCGGACTCCATGGGGGGACGGCCGGGGAGCTGTTTTTT
abundance: NA; j_gene: TRBJ2-3; d_gene: TRBD1; v_gene: TRBV19; CDR3aa: CAKTGPDTQYF; CDR3nt: TGTGCCAAGACAGGGCCAGATACGCAGTATTTT
abundance: NA; j_gene: TRBJ2-7; d_gene: NA; v_gene: TRBV28; CDR3aa: CASSLDPTYEQYF; CDR3nt: TGTGCCAGCAGTTTAGATCCTACCTACGAGCAGTACTTC
abundance: NA; j_gene: TRBJ2-5; d_gene: TRBD2; v_gene: TRBV30; CDR3aa: CAWSVWTSGGPRGETQYF; CDR3nt: TGTGCCTGGAGTGTATGGACTAGCGGGGGCCCGCGGGGGGAGACCCAGTACTTC
abundance: NA; j_gene: TRBJ2-1; d_gene: TRBD1; v_gene: TRBV12-5; CDR3aa: CASGLGTGFGKNEQFF; CDR3nt: TGTGCTAGTGGTTTGGGGACAGGGTTTGGGAAAAATGAGCAGTTCTTC
abundance: NA; j_gene: TRBJ2-7; d_gene: TRBD1; v_gene: TRBV30; CDR3aa: CAWTRTGLGEQYF; CDR3nt: TGTGCCTGGACCCGGACAGGGCTGGGCGAGCAGTACTTC
abundance: NA; j_gene: TRBJ2-2; d_gene: TRBD2; v_gene: TRBV6-2/TRBV6-3; CDR3aa: CASSTTGLAESRGELFF; CDR3nt: TGTGCCAGCAGTACGACGGGGCTAGCGGAATCTCGAGGGGAGCTGTTTTTT
abundance: NA; j_gene: TRBJ2-1; d_gene: NA; v_gene: TRBV6-5; CDR3aa: CASRQNQGWVNEQFF; CDR3nt: TGTGCCAGCCGCCAGAACCAGGGGTGGGTTAATGAGCAGTTCTTC
abundance: NA; j_gene: TRBJ2-7; d_gene: TRBD1; v_gene: TRBV12-5; CDR3aa: CASGPGQGVFEQYF; CDR3nt: TGTGCTAGTGGGCCCGGACAGGGGGTCTTCGAGCAGTACTTC
abundance: NA; j_gene: TRBJ1-1; d_gene: NA; v_gene: TRBV21-1; CDR3aa: CASVITGGERTEAFF; CDR3nt: TGTGCCAGCGTCATTACAGGGGGCGAGAGAACTGAAGCTTTCTTT
abundance: NA; j_gene: TRBJ2-3; d_gene: NA; v_gene: TRBV12-3/TRBV12-4; CDR3aa: CASSPVRGTQYF; CDR3nt: TGTGCCAGCAGTCCCGTTAGGGGTACGCAGTATTTT
abundance: NA; j_gene: TRBJ1-1; d_gene: NA; v_gene: TRBV18; CDR3aa: CASSPSGNTEAFF; CDR3nt: TGTGCCAGCTCACCCTCGGGAAACACTGAAGCTTTCTTT
abundance: NA; j_gene: TRBJ1-1; d_gene: NA; v_gene: TRBV12-3/TRBV12-4; CDR3aa: CASSWRGDTEAFF; CDR3nt: TGTGCCAGCAGTTGGCGGGGAGACACTGAAGCTTTCTTT
abundance: NA; j_gene: TRBJ1-2; d_gene: NA; v_gene: TRBV11-2; CDR3aa: CASSPGDGPGRGYGYTF; CDR3nt: TGTGCCAGCAGCCCTGGGGACGGACCGGGGAGGGGGTATGGCTACACCTTC
abundance: NA; j_gene: TRBJ2-1; d_gene: TRBD2; v_gene: TRBV7-3; CDR3aa: CASSLRARGEPYNEQFF; CDR3nt: TGTGCCAGCAGCTTAAGGGCGCGGGGGGAACCCTACAATGAGCAGTTCTTC
abundance: NA; j_gene: TRBJ2-5; d_gene: TRBD2; v_gene: TRBV10-3; CDR3aa: CAISPRASGETHQETQYF; CDR3nt: TGTGCCATCAGTCCCAGGGCTAGCGGGGAAACCCATCAAGAGACCCAGTACTTC
abundance: NA; j_gene: TRBJ2-2; d_gene: NA; v_gene: TRBV12-3/TRBV12-4; CDR3aa: CASRWAGHGELFF; CDR3nt: TGTGCCAGCAGGTGGGCGGGGCACGGGGAGCTGTTTTTT
abundance: NA; j_gene: TRBJ1-5; d_gene: NA; v_gene: TRBV5-4; CDR3aa: CASSKGGENQPQHF; CDR3nt: TGTGCCAGCAGTAAGGGAGGAGAAAATCAGCCCCAGCATTTT
abundance: NA; j_gene: TRBJ1-2; d_gene: TRBD1; v_gene: TRBV2; CDR3aa: CASSSTGFLGYTF; CDR3nt: TGTGCCAGCAGTTCGACAGGGTTTTTGGGCTACACCTTC
abundance: NA; j_gene: TRBJ1-1; d_gene: NA; v_gene: TRBV28; CDR3aa: CASSLVPSGTEAFF; CDR3nt: TGTGCCAGCAGTTTAGTCCCCTCGGGCACTGAAGCTTTCTTT
abundance: NA; j_gene: TRBJ1-1; d_gene: TRBD1; v_gene: TRBV28; CDR3aa: CASRNDRATEAFF; CDR3nt: TGTGCCAGCAGAAACGACAGGGCCACTGAAGCTTTCTTT
abundance: NA; j_gene: TRBJ1-6; d_gene: NA; v_gene: TRBV28; CDR3aa: CASSLFPGPNSPLHF; CDR3nt: TGTGCCAGCAGTTTATTTCCAGGGCCGAATTCACCCCTCCACTTT
abundance: NA; j_gene: TRBJ1-5; d_gene: NA; v_gene: TRBV30; CDR3aa: CAWSSQSNQPQHF; CDR3nt: TGTGCCTGGAGTTCACAGTCTAATCAGCCCCAGCATTTT
abundance: NA; j_gene: TRBJ1-2; d_gene: TRBD1; v_gene: TRBV10-2; CDR3aa: CASREGTGDGYTF; CDR3nt: TGCGCCAGCAGGGAAGGGACAGGGGATGGCTACACCTTC